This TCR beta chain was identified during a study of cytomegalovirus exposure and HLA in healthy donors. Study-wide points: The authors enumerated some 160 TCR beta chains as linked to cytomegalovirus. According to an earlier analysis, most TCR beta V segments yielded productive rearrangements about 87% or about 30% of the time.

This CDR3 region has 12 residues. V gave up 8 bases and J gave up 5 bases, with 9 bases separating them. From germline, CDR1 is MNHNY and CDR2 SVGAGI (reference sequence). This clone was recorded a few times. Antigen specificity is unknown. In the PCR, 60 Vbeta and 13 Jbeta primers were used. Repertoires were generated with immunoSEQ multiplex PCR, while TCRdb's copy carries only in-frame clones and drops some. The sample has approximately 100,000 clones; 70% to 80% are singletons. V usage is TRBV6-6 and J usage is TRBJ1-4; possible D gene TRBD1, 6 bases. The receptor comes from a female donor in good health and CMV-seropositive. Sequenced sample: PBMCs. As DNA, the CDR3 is TGTGCCAGCGCGACAGGCAATGAAAAACTGTTTTTT. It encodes CASATGNEKLFF.